Reported below is one TCR beta chain. The specificity of this receptor is unknown. One base away there is no much larger clone; base qualities are not given. These data come from a study of cytomegalovirus exposure and HLA in healthy donors listed by TCRdb under 2017. About the study as a whole: According to an earlier analysis of a few hundred of the donors, about 170 million T cells yielded over 90 million unique TCR beta sequences and approximately 280 Gb of sequence data. An early release covering over 500 HLA-typed donors comprised approximately 300 gigabases of sequencing data and 85 million or so unique TCR sequences. Among the 398 genotyped donors, under 90% belonged to the genetic ancestry cluster associated with self-reported Caucasian donors. The study was designed to test whether signatures of past pathogen exposure could be identified by cataloging public T cell receptors. The study used immunosequencing to profile the T cell repertoires of 666 subjects and linked those repertoires to cytomegalovirus serostatus. In addition to the first cohort of roughly 670 subjects, a separate validation cohort of approximately 110 different subjects was used. To predict cytomegalovirus infection status, the study combined high-throughput TCR immunosequencing, statistical association of individual TCRs with disease status, and machine learning. To study patterns of TCR occurrence, a later analysis re-analyzed previously published TCR beta repertoires from 700 or so donors and added high-resolution HLA genotyping. Rather than using new phenotypic data, the later analysis identified candidate immune exposures from TCR beta sequences and from how often those sequences occurred across donors. To decide whether each TCR beta V gene segment behaved as functional or pseudogenic, an earlier analysis of some 540 of the donors relied on high-throughput TCR beta sequencing. Alongside the repertoire data, information on donor age, sex, ethnicity and CMV serostatus was compiled. In a later genetic analysis, genome-wide SNP genotypes for about 65% of the 666 donors were used, and that subset was treated as a discovery cohort. Every repertoire in the discovery cohort had been generated on one and the same sequencing platform. Class I and class II HLA loci were covered by the typing at four-digit resolution. The number of typed donors differed by locus: about 629-630 for A, B, C, DRB1 and DQB1; some 540 for DQA1; over 600 for DPA1; and about 450 for DPB1. A handful of DR-DQ haplotypes were handled as single units for association and clustering because linkage in the cohort was strong. On average, over 200,000 unique TCR beta nucleotide sequences were sequenced per donor among a few hundred genotyped donors of the cohort, with roughly 18% of those sequences being non-productive.

The CDR3 has 15 amino acids, counting the end cysteine and phenylalanine. Only the CDR3 region is kept as DNA, spanning 45 bases read in frame from base 1. The junction shows trimming of 3 bases on V and 8 bases on J, and the gene matches do not reach 10 bases of it. Based on the germline V gene (reference sequence), the CDR1 and CDR2 sequences are LNHDA and SQIVND. Broad study findings and their caveats: In a later analysis, HLA-associated TCR beta chains showed more clonal expansion and lower generation probabilities than non-associated chains that were equally common. In an earlier analysis of 587 of the donors, most TCR beta V segments were observed in productive rearrangements about 87% or about 30% of the time, broadly matching IMGT annotations. The study listed 170 or so TCR beta chains as associated with cytomegalovirus. Assigning TCR associations to individual alleles was difficult when HLA alleles, especially DR and DQ, strongly co-occurred. Most CMV-associated TCR beta chains appeared to be HLA-restricted in a later analysis, and the HLA associations seemed to be driven largely by CMV exposure. A further reported finding was that TCR beta sequences accurately predicted the HLA-A and HLA-B alleles for most subjects in the first cohort. V-gene and J-gene trimming of TCR beta chains was associated with a missense DCLRE1C variant in a later genetic analysis, and the association was replicated in an independent cohort. A later analysis associated 16,951 TCR beta sequences with specific HLA alleles at a false discovery rate of 0.05. The presence/absence analyses assumed that sequencing depth was roughly uniform across donors, and that assumption may not be true. Over 15 rarely observed V segments, including chromosome 9 orphons, were excluded from the earlier analysis of several hundred of the donors because counts were too low. In a later analysis, several top co-occurrence clusters were reported to appear linked to parvovirus B19, influenza, CMV and Epstein-Barr virus. Three of the identified cytomegalovirus-associated TCR beta chains were confirmed in vitro to be specific for cytomegalovirus antigens. In a later genetic analysis, fewer N-insertions in productive TCRs were reported among donors in an Asian-associated ancestry cluster than the 666-donor mean. This cohort had only TCR beta chains sequenced, and the lack of alpha or paired-chain data limited which features could be detected. According to a later analysis, TCR association rates differed among HLA loci, with DRB1 alleles showing the most associated TCRs and HLA-C alleles showing the fewest. The sequencing pipeline was judged likely to have produced a cluster of highly shared sequence variants as a technical artifact. While some public TCRs were present in many individuals, most TCR sequences turned up only very rarely across donors. Because the 87-base-pair reads could not distinguish some IMGT-functional V segments, including TRBV6-2 and TRBV6-3, those segments were excluded. According to the authors, the approach could potentially be generalized to other disease states and immunological phenotypes. Linkage disequilibrium might explain the correlated functional status among segregating V segments, but an unknown experimental factor could not be ruled out. The classifier was reported to diagnose cytomegalovirus status with high specificity and sensitivity in both the original and validation cohorts. For the cohort, immune exposure information was limited to CMV serostatus. Because HLA typing was missing for some donors at each locus, association tests included only the typed subset.

The cohort was made up of 500 to 850 healthy bone marrow donors. Cohort members were all nominally healthy when sampled, although unrecorded immune exposures were likely present. The donor was CMV seronegative and belonged to the group of around 350 seronegative cohort members. A peripheral blood sample was provided by each donor, and peripheral blood mononuclear cells were used for TCR beta sequencing. Genomic DNA extraction from the blood cell samples was performed with the Qiagen DNeasy Blood Extraction Kit. Receptor libraries were prepared by the immunoSEQ multiplex PCR assay. For the multiplex PCR, a mixture combining 60 forward primers for TCR Vbeta segments and 13 reverse primers for TCR Jbeta segments was used. Amplification of the CDR3 region of rearranged TCR beta genes was performed with a multiplex PCR assay on genomic DNA. Amplified TCR beta libraries were sequenced as 87-base-pair reads on the Illumina HiSeq System. The authors processed their data as follows. A later analysis tallied 75 million to 95 million unique TCR beta chains across the approximately 670 repertoires, and 10 million to 11 million of those chains were shared by two or more donors. To remove PCR and sequencing errors, raw reads were error-corrected and collapsed into unique sequences using a nearest-neighbor algorithm that merged closely related sequences. V, D and J gene segments were assigned by aligning CDR3 sequences to IMGT reference sequences. Each retained sequence needed at least a six-nucleotide match to both a V gene segment and a J gene segment. A rearrangement was called productive if the CDR3 had no stop codons and remained in frame with V and J, and every other rearrangement was called non-productive. CDR3 was defined by IMGT convention, running from the second conserved V-encoded cysteine to the conserved J-encoded phenylalanine. The earlier analysis of about 530 of the donors excluded any sequence lacking an unambiguous match to a single V gene segment. In an earlier analysis of 587 of the donors, V segments were called functional above 56.7% productive rearrangements and were called segregating when the between-donor standard deviation exceeded 5%. A statistical classification framework was built to diagnose cytomegalovirus status from the catalog of TCR beta chain sequences. V and J gene assignment, in a later analysis, came from comparing TCR nucleotide sequences with IMGT/GENE-DB human TR gene sequences. A later analysis assigned CDR3 sequences and most-parsimonious VDJ recombination scenarios with the TCRdist pipeline. In a later analysis, each TCR beta chain was defined by its CDR3 amino acid sequence together with its V-gene family, and reads without a unique V-gene family were excluded. In a later analysis, nearly 600 highly shared, low-generation-probability nucleotide sequences were removed to address suspected cross-contamination and a sequencing artifact. In a later analysis, a clonal expansion index was calculated for each public chain from normalized within-repertoire ranks of inferred template counts. In a later analysis, generation probabilities were computed using a VDJ recombination model fitted to out-of-frame rearrangements, and the results were checked against IGoR. In a later analysis, TCR-TCR, TCR-HLA and TCR-CMV co-occurrence was scored with hypergeometric tests, and a repertoire-size bias correction was applied to TCR pairs. In a later analysis, false discovery rates were estimated by permuting HLA or CMV assignments 20 times. A later analysis grouped co-occurring TCRs with DBSCAN, adding TCRdist sequence similarity when clustering within HLA-allele-positive subsets. Repertoires with fewer than 30,000 or more than 120,000 public chains were left out of co-occurrence clustering, as were several repertoires with anomalous nucleotide sharing. Sourced from immuneACCESS, this table was stored by TCRdb with only in-frame sequences that have V and J called. A share of the clones is absent; for the studies checked, an unresolved V gene accounts for under half, and the remainder has no known explanation. V and J calls and clone size are copied from that table; D and trimming were computed from the DNA. For this sample there are about 100,000 clones; over 75% appear just once. Clones ranked in the top ten supply approximately 7.9% of the sample.

The rearranged chain carries TRBV19 and TRBJ1-2; TRBD1 lines up with 9 middle nucleotides. This sequence originates from a man under 40 in good health and CMV-seronegative. Sequencing was carried out using PBMCs. The DNA sequence follows: TGTGCCAGTAGTATGATGGGACAGGGCGCTGGAGGCTACACCTTC. This translates into CASSMMGQGAGGYTF.